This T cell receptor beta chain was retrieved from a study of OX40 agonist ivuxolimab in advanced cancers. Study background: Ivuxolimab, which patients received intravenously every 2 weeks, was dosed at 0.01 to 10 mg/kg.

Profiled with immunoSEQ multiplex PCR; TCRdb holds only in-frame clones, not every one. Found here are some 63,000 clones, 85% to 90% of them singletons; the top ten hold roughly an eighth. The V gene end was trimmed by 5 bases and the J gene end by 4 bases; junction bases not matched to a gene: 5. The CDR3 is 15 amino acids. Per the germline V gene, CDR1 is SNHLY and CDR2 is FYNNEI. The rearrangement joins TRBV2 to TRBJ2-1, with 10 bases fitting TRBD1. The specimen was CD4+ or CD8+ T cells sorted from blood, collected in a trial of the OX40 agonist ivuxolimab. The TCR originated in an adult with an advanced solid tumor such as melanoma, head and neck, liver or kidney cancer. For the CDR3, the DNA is TGTGCCAGCAGTTTGGGACAGGGGCGATACAATGAGCAGTTCTTC. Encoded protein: CASSLGQGRYNEQFF.